Shown below are 6 T cell receptor beta chains from a single sample sequenced in a study of beta chain features in type 1 diabetes. TCRB transcripts that were expressed got sequenced, as all of the isolated RNA had been reverse transcribed. The assay was immunoSEQ multiplex PCR, and TCRdb's table has in-frame clones only and misses some. The table lists some 240,000 clones, about 11% of them singletons. The sequencing input was central memory CD4+ T cells from blood. These TCRs come from a man between 18 and 29 years old in good health.

This rearrangement joins TRBV30 to TRBJ1-5; no firm D call. The ends were cut back, 1 base at V and 8 bases at J, with 15 bases in the middle. The CDR3 is 14 residues long. Germline CDR1 reads GTSNPN; CDR2 reads SVGIG (reference sequence). The CDR3 DNA reads as TGTGCCTGGAGTGGTACGGGCCAAGGGAAGCCCCAGCATTTT. It encodes CAWSGTGQGKPQHF. Supplemented by reference TRBV30 and TRBJ1-5, the full variable domain reads SQTIHQWPATLVQPVGSPLSLECTVEGTSNPNLYWYRQAAGRGLQLLFYSVGIGQISSEVPQNLSASRPQDRQFILSSKKLLLSDSGFYLCAWSGTGQGKPQHFGDGTRLSIL.

At least ten counts were recorded for this clone. The chain employs TRBV7-8 and TRBJ2-7, with D hard to call. The germline V and J ends were trimmed by 5 bases and 2 bases, with 13 bases remaining between them. CDR1 is SGHVS, CDR2 FQNEAQ, per germline. CDR3 size: 14 residues. The CDR3 region is CASSPPWPTYEQYF. In DNA, the CDR3 is TGTGCCAGCAGCCCCCCGTGGCCGACCTACGAGCAGTACTTC.

This clone was picked up a small number of times. In nucleotides, the CDR3 is TGCGCCAGCAGCCAAGATGAGAGGACGGCTAATGAAAAACTGTTTTTT. It specifies CASSQDERTANEKLFF. This chain connects TRBV4-3 to TRBJ1-4, with D unresolved. The CDR3 sequence is 16 residues long. Trimming pared 0 bases from V and 3 bases from J, leaving 11 bases between. Germline-derived CDR1 and CDR2 are LGHNA and YSLEER.

This clone turned up a few times. Other DNA sequences in this sample translate to the same CDR3. J is TRBJ2-5 and V is TRBV30, with TRBD1 matching 8 bases. The V and J ends lost 4 bases and 5 bases, in that order; junction bases with no gene match: 0. Germline V gene lookup returns CDR1 GTSNPN and CDR2 SVGIG (reference sequence). This CDR3 comprises 11 residues. CDR3: CAWTGGETQYF. The CDR3 nucleotides are TGTGCCTGGACAGGGGGCGAGACCCAGTACTTC.

In its sample, this clone was seen many times. Here the CDR3 reads CASSTRLAGANEQFF. In DNA, the CDR3 is TGTGCCAGTAGTACCCGACTAGCGGGAGCCAATGAGCAGTTCTTC. V usage is TRBV19 and J usage is TRBJ2-1; 12 bases map to TRBD2. This CDR3 is 15 amino acids long. V shed 4 bases, J shed 6 bases, and the junction held 4 bases outside the gene matches. CDR1 is LNHDA and CDR2 is SQIVND in the germline V gene (reference sequence).

J is TRBJ2-1 and V is TRBV6-5, with D unclear. Germline values: CDR1 MNHEY, CDR2 SVGAGI. This CDR3 has 12 amino acids. V was shortened by 2 bases and J by 5 bases, with 4 bases between the two germline ends. The CDR3 bases are TGTGCCAGCAGTTACGTCAACAATGAGCAGTTCTTC. It is translated as CASSYVNNEQFF.